In this sample, the clone carrying this T cell receptor (beta chain) turned up once. What it binds is not known. The PCR made use of 60 Vbeta and 13 Jbeta primers. Repertoires were generated with immunoSEQ multiplex PCR, while TCRdb's copy carries only in-frame clones and drops some. The table has under 150,000 clones, under 70% seen once; the top ten hold 7.5% to 9%. These data originate in a study of cytomegalovirus exposure and HLA in healthy donors. Whole-study findings and limits: A missense DCLRE1C variant was associated with V- and J-gene trimming of TCR beta chains in a later analysis, and an independent cohort replicated the association. Donors were assumed by presence/absence analyses to have roughly uniform sequencing depth. Cytomegalovirus status was reportedly diagnosed by the classifier with high sensitivity and specificity.

Germline V gene sequence: CDR1 MDHEN, CDR2 SYDVKM. The CDR3 runs 17 residues. Trimming removed 8 bases at V and 1 base at J, with 23 bases between. Input material: PBMCs. V gene TRBV28 combines with J gene TRBJ1-1; perhaps TRBD1 as D (6 bases). The TCR comes from a man aged 18 to 29 in good health and CMV-seropositive. In nucleotides, the CDR3 is TGTGCCAGCGGGGAACAGGGCAAGATAATACAGAACACTGAAGCTTTCTTT. This sequence encodes CASGEQGKIIQNTEAFF.